This is a list of T cell receptor beta chains from one sample in a study of metastatic and nonmetastatic thyroid tumors. With MiXCR, TCRdb called clones anew from the PCR reads. The table shows 15,000 to 20,000 clones, with roughly 22% occurring only once. Sequenced input: tumor tissue. The receptors derive from a male donor with papillary thyroid cancer or a benign thyroid nodule (not recorded which). Some clones in this sample may be carry-over from other donors' samples. CDR3s leave out the opening cysteine and the closing phenylalanine or tryptophan.

V: TRBV19
J: TRBJ1-5
CDR3: ASSPGTASNQPQH

V: TRBV12-3/TRBV12-4
J: TRBJ2-1
CDR3: ASRTSGRLSEQF

V: TRBV27
J: TRBJ2-7
CDR3: ASRLQRGSSYEQY

V: TRBV19
J: TRBJ2-1
CDR3: ASSIRETQPGNEQF

V: TRBV20-1
J: TRBJ2-7
CDR3: TSRDNYEQH

V: TRBV2
J: TRBJ1-3
CDR3: ARNTGDSGNTIY

V: TRBV5-1
J: TRBJ2-7
CDR3: ASSLDIQASSYEQY

V: TRBV27
J: TRBJ1-5
CDR3: ASRIRGEDSNQPQH

V: TRBV27
J: TRBJ2-2
CDR3: ASSSGDVTGELF

V: TRBV24-1
J: TRBJ2-3
CDR3: ATSEVDADTQY

V: TRBV3-1
J: TRBJ1-2
CDR3: ASSQVGDGYT

V: TRBV11-1
J: TRBJ2-1
CDR3: ASSLEGQGRTTAGGSNEQF

V: TRBV20-1
J: TRBJ2-1
CDR3: SARGPYSFGGGYNEQF

V: TRBV10-1
J: TRBJ2-3
CDR3: ASSATPWSDTQY

V: TRBV27
J: TRBJ1-5
CDR3: ASTQKYSNQPQH

V: TRBV6-1
J: TRBJ1-5
CDR3: ASSDLGQGNQPQH

V: TRBV5-8
J: TRBJ1-4
CDR3: ASGQGDVREKLF

V: TRBV4-2
J: TRBJ2-3
CDR3: ASSSLNGGTDTQY

V: TRBV7-3
J: TRBJ1-3
CDR3: ASSPPPDRGLGRNTIY

V: TRBV28
J: TRBJ1-5
CDR3: ASSVTSFQPQH

V: TRBV28
J: TRBJ2-1
CDR3: ASGLGNEQF

V: TRBV20-1
J: TRBJ2-5
CDR3: SGTSGREYETQY

V: TRBV6-2/TRBV6-3
J: TRBJ2-1
CDR3: ASSYPLPGTSGNNEQF

V: TRBV6-1
J: TRBJ2-5
CDR3: AIPTGGRDQETQY

V: TRBV20-1
J: TRBJ2-1
CDR3: SARLQSTSGRTRSYNEQF

V: TRBV6-1
J: TRBJ1-1
CDR3: ASRLDGNTEAF

V: TRBV18
J: TRBJ1-2
CDR3: ASSPQNKVGGDGYT

V: TRBV10-3
J: TRBJ1-6
CDR3: AVRLGSYNSPLH

V: TRBV10-2
J: TRBJ2-7
CDR3: ASSWGESYEQY